The 31 T cell receptor beta chains reported below all come from one sample, sequenced in a study of T cells after yellow fever vaccination (dated by TCRdb to the late 2010s). According to the study, the label for this sample's treatment or condition signals: live attenuated yellow fever vaccine strain. Preparation of the library involved 5' RACE. Sequencing relied on an Illumina HiSeq 2500. TCRdb reanalyzed the raw reads on its own, using fastp at Q25 for trimming and MiXCR for clone calling, and kept in-frame beta chains. Rows with a matching CDR3 protein are joined into one entry that keeps the most common DNA and genes. The sample profile shows tens of thousands of distinct CDR3 sequences; approximately 6.6% of them were found once. The top ten clones comprise approximately 23% of the sample. Sample: PBMCs, either bulk or a sorted T-cell subset (CD4+, CD8+, memory, or dextramer-sorted; not recorded which), taken on the day of the first yellow fever vaccination. The origin of the receptors is a man aged 18 to 35 who received the YFV17D yellow fever vaccine.

CDR3 nucleotide sequence: TGTGCCAGCAGCGTAGCTGGGCAGACCCAAGAGACCCAGTACTTC. Protein product: CASSVAGQTQETQYF. The J gene is TRBJ2-5, the V gene TRBV9; no definite D call. Looked up from germline, CDR1 is SGDLS and CDR2 is YYNGEE. Trimming pared 0 bases from V and 1 base from J, leaving 10 bases between. This CDR3 spans 15 amino acids.

This clonotype was detected many times. The chain joins TRBV11-2 to TRBJ2-5, with 13 bases fitting TRBD2. After removal of 4 bases from V and 7 bases from J, the junction contained 6 bases not matched to a gene. The CDR3 runs 15 residues. Germline V gene sequence: CDR1 SGHAT, CDR2 FQNNGV. The CDR3 coding sequence is TGTGCCAGCAGCTCGTGGACTAGCGGGGGCAGGACCCAGTACTTC. Translated, it gives CASSSWTSGGRTQYF.

This clonotype was seen ten or more times. The chain links TRBV6-1 to TRBJ2-7; unclear D gene. CDR3 length equals 13 residues. Trimming removed 1 base at V and 6 bases at J, with 10 bases between. Germline CDR1 is MNHNS and CDR2 is SASEGT. This CDR3 reads CASSEGAVLEQYV. The CDR3 nucleotides read TGTGCCAGCAGTGAAGGGGCAGTCCTCGAGCAGTACGTC.

In this sample, this clonotype turned up many times. The chain is built from TRBV4-2 and TRBJ1-3, with 10 bases identical to TRBD1. Germline CDR1 reads LGHNA; CDR2 reads YNFKEQ. The CDR3 covers 19 residues. Unmatched junction bases numbered 8, after V lost 0 bases and J lost 0 bases. In DNA form, the CDR3 reads TGTGCCAGCAGCCAAGAGCCCACGGGACAGGGGATCTCTGGAAACACCATATATTTT. It codes for CASSQEPTGQGISGNTIYF.

This clonotype has a count of ten or more. V gene TRBV12-3 or TRBV12-4 combines with J gene TRBJ2-7; 7 nucleotides align to TRBD2. This CDR3 has 11 amino acids. V was clipped by 6 bases and J by 6 bases; unmatched bases: 2. The CDR3: CASSWGGEQYF. Here the CDR3 DNA reads TGTGCCAGCAGCTGGGGGGGCGAGCAGTACTTC.

This clonotype was seen repeatedly, ten times or more. This sequence joins TRBV5-1 and TRBJ1-2; 7 nucleotides line up with TRBD1. J gave up 8 bases and V 4 bases, and 8 bases lay outside the gene matches. The germline V gene encodes CDR1 SGHRS and CDR2 YFSETQ. This CDR3 contains 13 residues. The CDR3 loop is CASSRNRGLGYTF. The CDR3, as DNA: TGCGCCAGCAGCCGCAACAGGGGTCTCGGCTACACCTTC.

The genes are TRBV30 and TRBJ1-5; perhaps TRBD1 as D (5 bases). The germline V gene encodes CDR1 GTSNPN and CDR2 SVGIG (reference sequence). The ends were cut back, 6 bases at V and 3 bases at J, with 9 bases in the middle. This CDR3 is 12 amino acids long. In DNA, the CDR3 is TGTGCCTGTACGACAGCCAATCAGCCCCAGCATTTT. Translating it yields CACTTANQPQHF. The full variable domain, in which reference TRBV30 and TRBJ1-5 provide the parts outside the CDR3, is SQTIHQWPATLVQPVGSPLSLECTVEGTSNPNLYWYRQAAGRGLQLLFYSVGIGQISSEVPQNLSASRPQDRQFILSSKKLLLSDSGFYLCACTTANQPQHFGDGTRLSIL.

This clonotype was counted ten times or more. V is TRBV27 and J is TRBJ1-6; D is possibly TRBD1 (6 bases). The V end lost 3 bases, the J end lost 12 bases, and 12 bases lay between the germline ends. Germline lookup yields CDR1 MNHEY and CDR2 SMNVEV (reference sequence). This CDR3 has 13 residues. The CDR3 protein is CASSFGDIQPLHF. The CDR3 DNA is TGTGCCAGCAGTTTCGGGGACATCCAACCCCTCCACTTT.

The sample holds many counts of this clonotype. This sequence joins TRBV7-3 and TRBJ2-5; no firm D call. V dropped 1 base and J dropped 4 bases, with 10 bases sitting between them. Germline assignment: CDR1 SGHTA and CDR2 FQGTGA. The CDR3 has 14 residues. Here the CDR3 DNA reads TGTGCCAGCAGCTTAAGTCGGTGGGGAGAGACCCAGTACTTC. Translation gives CASSLSRWGETQYF.

This clonotype occurred many times. J is TRBJ1-1 and V is TRBV2; 10 nucleotides agree with TRBD1. V was clipped by 11 bases and J by 5 bases; unmatched bases: 5. The CDR3 has 12 residues. From germline, CDR1 is SNHLY and CDR2 FYNNEI. The CDR3 sequence is CAGRTGGTEAFF. CDR3 bases: TGTGCCGGACGGACAGGGGGGACTGAAGCTTTCTTT.

This clonotype was counted many times. The genes are TRBV19 and TRBJ2-2; 8 bases line up with TRBD1. Unmatched junction bases numbered 6, after V lost 5 bases and J lost 4 bases. The CDR3 contains 15 residues. Germline V gene sequence: CDR1 LNHDA, CDR2 SQIVND (reference sequence). The CDR3 DNA reads TGTGCCAGTAGTCCGGGCAGGGGGCCCACCGGGGAGCTGTTTTTT. Amino acid sequence: CASSPGRGPTGELFF.

This clonotype has more than one count but fewer than ten. This chain uses TRBV5-4 with TRBJ1-2; tentative D call: TRBD1 (5 bases). The germline CDR1 and CDR2 sequences are SGHNT and YYREEE (reference sequence). This CDR3 spans 14 amino acids. Trimming took off 2 bases at V and 4 bases at J, with 12 bases between the two ends. CDR3 loop: CASSFGGGSYGYTF. CDR3 in DNA: TGTGCCAGCAGCTTTGGCGGGGGAAGCTATGGCTACACCTTC.

The chain recombines TRBV20-1 with TRBJ2-5; no clear D gene. CDR3 length equals 9 residues. Germline V gene data show CDR1 as DFQATT and CDR2 as SNEGSKA (reference sequence). In DNA, the CDR3 is TGCAGACCTTCGGGGACCCAGTACTTC. Protein product: CRPSGTQYF.

This clonotype was picked up many times. Here the CDR3 reads CSARGQGNYGYTF. The CDR3 DNA follows: TGCAGTGCTAGGGGACAGGGGAACTATGGCTACACCTTC. The chain uses TRBV20-1 and TRBJ1-2; 10 bases line up with TRBD1. This CDR3 region has 13 residues. Germline V lookup: CDR1 DFQATT, CDR2 SNEGSKA (reference sequence). V was pared by 3 bases and J by 2 bases, with 0 bases of the junction left unmatched.

This clonotype showed up many times. The chain combines TRBV6-4 with TRBJ2-1, with a possible D match to TRBD2 (6 bases). The germline V and J ends were trimmed by 6 bases and 10 bases, with 16 bases remaining between them. This CDR3 is built from 13 residues. CDR1 and CDR2 (germline): MRHNA, SNTAGT. CDR3 coding DNA: TGTGCCAGCAGACCTGAGGGGCGGGGAGAGCAGTTCTTC. Encoded protein: CASRPEGRGEQFF.

This clonotype has ten or more counts. V is TRBV3-1 and J is TRBJ1-2; a weak D match, TRBD1 (5 bases). Germline-derived CDR1 and CDR2 are LGHDT and YNNKEL (reference sequence). This CDR3 contains 13 residues. Trimming stripped 1 base from V and 7 bases from J, with 10 bases between. The CDR3 protein is CASSQVGQGGYTF. CDR3 nucleotides: TGTGCCAGCAGCCAAGTAGGTCAGGGTGGCTACACCTTC.

This clonotype has at least ten counts. V usage is TRBV20-1 and J usage is TRBJ2-1; D call uncertain. CDR1 and CDR2 (germline): DFQATT, SNEGSKA (reference sequence). Between the trimmed V and J ends, which lost 3 bases and 8 bases, there was a span of 14 bases. The length of the CDR3 is 13 residues. CDR3 in amino acids: CSARILVKHEQFF. The CDR3 DNA reads TGCAGTGCTAGGATCTTAGTTAAGCATGAGCAGTTCTTC.

In this sample, this clonotype turned up many times. This sequence joins TRBV11-2 and TRBJ2-3, with 12 bases aligning to TRBD2. Germline lookup yields CDR1 SGHAT and CDR2 FQNNGV. V lost 1 base to trimming and J lost 4 bases; unmatched junction nucleotides: 9. The CDR3 totals 18 residues. The CDR3: CASSLGTSGGLWADTQYF. DNA of the CDR3: TGTGCCAGCAGCTTAGGCACTAGCGGGGGGCTGTGGGCAGATACGCAGTATTTT.

The chain recombines TRBV7-9 with TRBJ1-2; maybe TRBD1 (6 bases). Germline V gene lookup returns CDR1 SEHNR and CDR2 FQNEAQ (reference sequence). Trimming took off 8 bases at V and 4 bases at J, with 14 bases between the two ends. The CDR3 length is 13 residues. The CDR3 loop is CASCAGQRYGYTF. The CDR3 coding sequence is TGTGCCAGCTGCGCCGGACAGCGCTATGGCTACACCTTC. The variable domain in full, with the rest retrieved from reference TRBV7-9 and TRBJ1-2, is DTGVSQNPRHKITKRGQNVTFRCDPISEHNRLYWYRQTLGQGPEFLTYFQNEAQLEKSRLLSDRFSAERPKGSFSTLEIQRTEQGDSAMYLCASCAGQRYGYTFGSGTRLTVV.

In this sample, this clonotype turned up many times. The chain employs TRBV20-1 and TRBJ1-5; 7 bases are shared with TRBD1. Germline V lookup: CDR1 DFQATT, CDR2 SNEGSKA (reference sequence). The CDR3 runs 13 residues. The ends lost 6 bases at V and 0 bases at J; junction bases unmatched: 2. DNA for the CDR3: TGCAGTGCCGGGACAGATAGCAATCAGCCCCAGCATTTT. Translation gives CSAGTDSNQPQHF.

This clonotype occurred many times. J is TRBJ2-2 and V is TRBV12-3 or TRBV12-4; D remains unclear. The CDR3 covers 15 residues. V lost 5 bases and J 4 bases, leaving 14 bases between the germline ends. In nucleotides, the CDR3 is TGTGCCAGCAGTCGTCCCGGAATGGGCACCGGGGAGCTGTTTTTT. This encodes CASSRPGMGTGELFF.

This clonotype was seen many times. It is likely a read error, because the conserved phenylalanine at the end of the CDR3 is missing. The chain couples TRBV5-1 to TRBJ2-2; tentatively, D is TRBD1 (5 bases). Trimming removed 0 bases from V and 3 bases from J, with 9 bases in between. The CDR3 covers 15 residues. Per the germline V gene, CDR1 is SGHRS and CDR2 is YFSETQ. The CDR3: CASSLATGDTGELFC. CDR3 coding DNA: TGCGCCAGCAGCTTGGCCACAGGAGACACCGGGGAGCTGTTTTGT.

This clonotype came up many times. The chain is built from TRBV18 and TRBJ1-6, with 7 bases matching TRBD1. Trimming removed 5 bases from V and 8 bases from J; junction bases left unmatched: 6. Germline assignment: CDR1 KGHSH and CDR2 LQKENI. The CDR3 totals 14 residues. The DNA of the CDR3 is TGTGCCAGCTCAAGACAGGGTAGAGATTCACCCCTCCACTTT. Encoded protein: CASSRQGRDSPLHF.

This clonotype was recorded many times. The genes are TRBV4-2 and TRBJ1-1; no clear D gene. The CDR3 sequence is 18 residues long. CDR1 is LGHNA and CDR2 is YNFKEQ in the germline V gene. V was clipped by 1 base and J by 1 base, with 19 bases between them. The CDR3, as DNA: TGTGCCAGCAGCCAAGTAACGGTATCGCACATAAAGAACACTGAAGCTTTCTTT. Its protein product is CASSQVTVSHIKNTEAFF.

This clonotype was recorded many times. The rearrangement joins TRBV5-1 to TRBJ2-1, with D maybe TRBD2 (6 bases). CDR1 is SGHRS, CDR2 YFSETQ, per germline. With 0 bases removed from V and 5 bases from J, the gap between germline ends came to 6 bases. The CDR3 sequence is 13 residues long. The CDR3 DNA reads as TGCGCCAGCAGCTTGGAGCGGGACAATGAGCAGTTCTTC. Amino acid sequence: CASSLERDNEQFF.

This clonotype was detected many times. The V gene is TRBV4-1, the J gene TRBJ2-4, with 8 bases that match TRBD1. This CDR3 is 17 amino acids long. The junction had 9 bases not matched to a gene; V was cut back by 3 bases and J by 2 bases. Germline-derived CDR1 and CDR2 are MGHRA and YSYEKL. CDR3 protein: CASSQTGDSGPKNIQYF. The CDR3 bases are TGCGCCAGCAGCCAGACAGGGGACTCCGGGCCCAAAAACATTCAGTACTTC.

This clonotype turned up a few times. The rearrangement uses TRBV10-3 and TRBJ1-2; TRBD1 might be the D (5 bases). The length of the CDR3 is 13 residues. Germline V gene sequence: CDR1 ENHRY, CDR2 SYGVKD. V was pared by 3 bases and J by 8 bases, with 13 bases between. CDR3 coding DNA: TGTGCCATCAGTGAACGACAGATCTACGGCTACACCTTC. This encodes CAISERQIYGYTF.

This clonotype was counted many times. This rearrangement joins TRBV18 to TRBJ1-5, with D uncertain. This CDR3 contains 16 residues. Germline V gene lookup returns CDR1 KGHSH and CDR2 LQKENI. Trimming shortened V by 1 base and J by 2 bases, and 12 bases separated the two germline ends. The CDR3 DNA reads as TGTGCCAGCTCACCACGAGCCTCGGGAGGCAATCAGCCCCAGCATTTT. Protein: CASSPRASGGNQPQHF.

By its share, this clonotype is medium-sized. This chain joins TRBV6-2 or TRBV6-3 and TRBJ1-6; maybe TRBD1 (5 bases). The length of the CDR3 is 14 residues. From germline, CDR1 is MNHEY and CDR2 SVGEGT. Deletions cut 0 bases from V and 9 bases from J, with 9 bases between. The CDR3 bases are TGTGCCAGCAGTTACTCGGGGGGGACTTCACCCCTCCACTTT. Translated, it gives CASSYSGGTSPLHF.

The gene calls are TRBV5-4 and TRBJ2-2; D not resolved. V dropped 0 bases and J dropped 3 bases, with 6 bases sitting between them. CDR1 and CDR2 (germline): SGHNT, YYREEE (reference sequence). The CDR3 runs 14 residues. The CDR3 region has the DNA TGTGCCAGCAGCTTGGCCGTTGACACCGGGGAGCTGTTTTTT. Its protein is CASSLAVDTGELFF.

This clonotype has a count of ten or more. This rearrangement joins TRBV21-1 to TRBJ1-4. TRBV21-1 is annotated as a pseudogene. The CDR3 contains 16 residues. CDR3 in amino acids: CASSKERGIGNEKLFF. The CDR3 region has the DNA TGTGCCAGCAGCAAAGAGCGGGGAATTGGGAATGAAAAACTGTTTTTT.